The T cell receptor (beta chain) under discussion was sequenced for a study of blood T cells in healthy people across ages. For the second PCR, which ran for about 6 to 11 cycles, a sample-barcoded 5' primer and a J-beta primer mix were used. From the 5' RACE reads, TCRdb called clonotypes with MiXCR, one entry per CDR3 protein. The sample carries about 1.8 million distinct CDR3 sequences, roughly 49% recorded once. The source material was blood. The clonotype comes from a woman aged 35 to 49 in good health.

The CDR3 DNA is TGTGCCAGCAGCTACGGGGCAGAAGAGACCCAGTACTTC. It specifies CASSYGAEETQYF. This rearrangement joins TRBV11-2 to TRBJ2-5; D is possibly TRBD1 or TRBD2 (5 bases each). The CDR3 loop spans 13 amino acids. Germline V gene lookup returns CDR1 SGHAT and CDR2 FQNNGV. Trimming removed 4 bases at V and 3 bases at J, with 9 bases between.